Listed below are T cell receptor beta chains from one sample, sequenced in a study of blood T cell repertoires in COVID-19. Assay: immunoSEQ multiplex PCR; the TCRdb copy retains only in-frame clones and omits some. This table has more than 200,000 clones, 82% appearing once. The sequenced sample consisted of peripheral blood. The receptors derive from a woman over 75 with COVID-19, enrolled during active disease. Both conserved end residues are part of each CDR3. D genes are given only for firm matches.

v_call: TRBV9
d_call: TRBD1
cdr3_aa: CASSATTGQATLHF

v_call: TRBV15
d_call: TRBD1
cdr3_aa: CATSRGQGNYGYTF

v_call: TRBV30
d_call: TRBD1
cdr3_aa: CAWSAGTDSTQYF

v_call: TRBV10-3
d_call: NA
cdr3_aa: CAISEYGGGRRLFF

v_call: TRBV5-6
d_call: NA
cdr3_aa: CASSRRRGRLETQYF

v_call: TRBV9
d_call: NA
cdr3_aa: CASSVNRGSYNEQFF

v_call: TRBV21-1
d_call: NA
cdr3_aa: CASSKVAENQPQHF

v_call: TRBV4-1
d_call: TRBD2
cdr3_aa: CASSHLIAGANQETQYF

v_call: TRBV5-4
d_call: NA
cdr3_aa: CASSLREGGEKLFF

v_call: TRBV7-3
d_call: TRBD1
cdr3_aa: CASSLMAGGDYGYTF